This TCR beta chain was obtained from a study of human T cells and chemical hapten exposure (dated by TCRdb to 2020 to 2023). For the study in its entirety: For sensitization, 2% DPC in acetone was applied to a roughly 2 cm by roughly 2 cm area of upper inner arm skin. Weekly therapeutic DPC doses were additionally applied to the scalp of patients throughout the approximately 24-week study period. Patch testing was done on the upper back using Finn chambers containing 0.01% DPC, and results were scored after 6 days according to International Contact Dermatitis Research Group standards. The patient cohort, mostly female, included alopecia areata with under or over 50% scalp involvement, alopecia totalis and alopecia universalis. The libraries were sequenced as a pool, and the TCR yield per sample differed mostly because of small variations in library volumes within the pool. Peripheral blood TCR repertoire changes were tracked in vivo in alopecia patients during primary and secondary sensitization to the hapten diphenylcyclopropenone (DPC). Patient blood was sampled pre-sensitization (week 0) and at 2, 6 and about 24 weeks after DPC sensitization. Twenty-nine alopecia patients gave blood for TCR sequencing at one to four time points (pre-sensitization, 2, 6 and 24 weeks).

Notes on this clonotype: Its antigen is still unknown. Base qualities are missing; no much larger clone stands one base away.

From the cysteine through the phenylalanine, the CDR3 covers 20 amino acids. CDR3 DNA is the only sequence kept; it has 60 bases, read in frame from the first base. The germline V gene supplies CDR1 MGHDK and CDR2 SYGVNS. V loses 4 bases at its end and J loses 0 bases; junction bases beyond the gene matches: 15. Libraries were constructed by RACE. The reads were generated on a NextSeq 500. During library preparation, unique molecular identifiers were attached to individual cDNA molecules so that TCRs could be counted quantitatively and reproducibly. From each blood RNA sample, both TCR alpha and TCR beta chains were sequenced. As for the authors' bioinformatics: A median of about 87,000 TCRs per sample was observed, with a range of roughly 23,224 to 700,000. The Decombinator software suite was used to annotate the V, J and CDR3 of the TCR reads. For PS versus PT1 abundance plots, all samples were subsampled to the same number of TCRs (28,000). TCRs were defined as expanded if absent before sensitization and observed at least eight times at the 2-week time point. Clones were called with MiXCR by TCRdb after fastp trimmed the public reads at Q25, and only in-frame beta chains were retained. Here each entry gathers all rows of one CDR3 protein and keeps the most common genes and DNA. The V and J calls were determined by TCRdb, not by the authors. The sample contains around 300,000 distinct CDR3 sequences, just under 8% of them found a single time. In total, the top ten clones hold about 1.1% of the sample.

General study outcomes and caveats: The number of TCRs above 1 in 1000 frequency did not change with DPC sensitization; there was no evidence of global repertoire structure alterations. All patients had alopecia, a presumed autoimmune disease, so their immune response might differ from that of healthy individuals. Significantly more large CDR3 similarity clusters were formed by expanded TCRs than by pre-sensitization or healthy control sets, consistent with antigen-driven responses. Patch test score was positively correlated with the number of PT1 expanded TCRs, with significance at thresholds 8, 16 and 32 but not at 4. After repeated subsampling, the strength of the expansion versus patch-test correlation and the threshold at which it became significant changed.

The time point label of this sample denotes: pre-sensitization, week 0. Interpreted using the paper, the treatment or condition label stands for: therapeutic diphenylcyclopropenone sensitization with weekly scalp DPC. At every patch-test visit, the blood draw took place before the patch test was put on. Patients were considered eligible if aged 18 to 70, diagnosed with alopecia and deemed suitable for DPC therapy, and patients were excluded if pregnant. Total RNA was extracted from unfractionated whole blood that had been collected in Tempus Blood RNA tubes. The TCR comes from a man between 18 and 35 years old with alopecia areata. Some clones in this sample may be carry-over from other donors' samples. The V and J segments used are TRBV25-1 and TRBJ2-2; TRBD1 aligns with 9 central bases. This specimen consisted of whole blood, obtained in connection with sensitization to the hapten diphenylcyclopropenone (DPC). The base sequence is TGTGCCAGCAGTGCGCCCACGCCAATCAACAGGGGGCCGAACACCGGGGAGCTGTTTTTT. This yields the protein CASSAPTPINRGPNTGELFF.